This TCR beta chain was observed in a study of T cells in Graves' hyperthyroidism and ophthalmopathy. Study-level findings and limits: The model's output predicted ophthalmopathy at a median of roughly 6.9 months prior to onset.

Investigators excluded patients with uncontrolled infection, other autoimmune disease, pregnancy or lactation. Diagnosis rested on symptoms, serum thyroxine and TRAb, thyroid ultrasound, and orbital computed tomography. About this clonotype: Its antigen is currently unknown.

Germline V gives CDR1 MNHNY, CDR2 SVGAGI (reference sequence). V lost 8 bases and J 3 bases, leaving 14 bases between the germline ends. CDR3 length equals 14 residues. Template material for amplifying TCR beta CDR3 regions consisted of RNA transcripts. The TCR CDR3 first-round RT-PCR relied on the HTBI primer set. Each CDR3 protein gets one entry after TCRdb re-called the multiplex PCR reads with MiXCR. The sample holds approximately 510,000 distinct CDR3 sequences, about 46% seen once. The clonotype was recovered from an adult woman with Graves' disease, either hyperthyroidism or ophthalmopathy (not recorded which). J is TRBJ1-3 and V is TRBV6-6, with D possibly TRBD1 on 5 matching bases. The sequencing input was peripheral blood or thyroid tissue (not recorded which). CDR3 sequence reads: CASRDSVSGNTIYF. As DNA, the CDR3 is TGTGCCAGCCGCGACAGCGTGAGTGGAAACACCATATATTTT.